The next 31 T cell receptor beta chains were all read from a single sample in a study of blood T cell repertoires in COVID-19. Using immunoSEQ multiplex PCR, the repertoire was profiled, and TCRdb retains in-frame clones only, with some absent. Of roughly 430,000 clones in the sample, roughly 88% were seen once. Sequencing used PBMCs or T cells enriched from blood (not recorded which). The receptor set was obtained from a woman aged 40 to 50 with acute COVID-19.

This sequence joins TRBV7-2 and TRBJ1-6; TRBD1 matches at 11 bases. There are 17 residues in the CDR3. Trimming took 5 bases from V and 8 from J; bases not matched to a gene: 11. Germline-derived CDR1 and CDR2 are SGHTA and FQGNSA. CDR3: CASSRTGTGGTYSPLHF. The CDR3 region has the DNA TGTGCCAGCAGCCGGACCGGGACAGGGGGGACGTATTCACCCCTCCACTTT.

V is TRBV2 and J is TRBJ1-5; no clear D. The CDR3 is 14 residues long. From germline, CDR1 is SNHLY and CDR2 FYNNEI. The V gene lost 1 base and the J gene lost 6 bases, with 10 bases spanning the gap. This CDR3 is CASSEGASVQPQHF. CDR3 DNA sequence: TGTGCCAGCAGTGAAGGGGCTTCTGTTCAGCCCCAGCATTTT.

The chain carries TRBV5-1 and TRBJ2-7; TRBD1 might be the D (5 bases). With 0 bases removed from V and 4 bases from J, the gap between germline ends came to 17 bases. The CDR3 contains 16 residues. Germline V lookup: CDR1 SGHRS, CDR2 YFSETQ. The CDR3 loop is CASSLADSRASYEQYF. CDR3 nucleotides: TGCGCCAGCAGCTTGGCCGACAGTCGGGCTTCTTACGAGCAGTACTTC.

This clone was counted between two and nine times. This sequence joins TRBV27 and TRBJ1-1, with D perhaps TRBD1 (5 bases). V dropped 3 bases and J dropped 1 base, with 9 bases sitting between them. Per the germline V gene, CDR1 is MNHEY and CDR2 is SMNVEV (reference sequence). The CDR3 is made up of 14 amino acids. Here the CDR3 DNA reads TGTGCCAGCAGTTTCGGGGGTAGGAACACTGAAGCTTTCTTT. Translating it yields CASSFGGRNTEAFF.

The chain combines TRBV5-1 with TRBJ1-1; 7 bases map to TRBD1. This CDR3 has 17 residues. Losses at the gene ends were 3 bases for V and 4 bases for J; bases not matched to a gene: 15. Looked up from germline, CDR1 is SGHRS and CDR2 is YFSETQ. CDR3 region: CASSWNLDRNRGTEAFF. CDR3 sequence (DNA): TGCGCCAGCAGCTGGAATCTTGACCGCAACAGGGGCACTGAAGCTTTCTTT.

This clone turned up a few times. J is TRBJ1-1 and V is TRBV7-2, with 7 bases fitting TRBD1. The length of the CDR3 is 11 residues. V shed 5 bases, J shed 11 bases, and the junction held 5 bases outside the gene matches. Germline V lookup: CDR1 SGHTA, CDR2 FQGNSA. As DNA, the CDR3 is TGTGCCAGCAGCCCAGGGGGGAGGGCTTTCTTT. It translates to CASSPGGRAFF.

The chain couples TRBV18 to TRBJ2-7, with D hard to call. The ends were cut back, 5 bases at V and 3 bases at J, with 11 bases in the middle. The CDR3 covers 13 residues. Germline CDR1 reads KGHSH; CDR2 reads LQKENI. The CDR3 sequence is CASSDRTVYEQYF. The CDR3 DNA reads TGTGCCAGCTCAGATCGAACAGTCTACGAGCAGTACTTC.

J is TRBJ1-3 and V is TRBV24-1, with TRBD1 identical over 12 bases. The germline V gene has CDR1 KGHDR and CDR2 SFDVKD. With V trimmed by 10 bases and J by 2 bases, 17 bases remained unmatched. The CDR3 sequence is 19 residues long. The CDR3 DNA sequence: TGTGCCACGCAGAAATACCGGGACAGGGGGCGAAGAACTGGAAACACCATATATTTT. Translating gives CATQKYRDRGRRTGNTIYF.

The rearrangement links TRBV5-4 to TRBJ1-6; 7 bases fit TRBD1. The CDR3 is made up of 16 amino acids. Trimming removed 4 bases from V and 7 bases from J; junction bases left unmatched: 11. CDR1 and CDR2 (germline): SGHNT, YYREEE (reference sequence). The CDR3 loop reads CASSKGMTGRNSPLHF. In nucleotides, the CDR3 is TGTGCCAGCAGCAAAGGGATGACAGGGAGAAATTCACCCCTCCACTTT.

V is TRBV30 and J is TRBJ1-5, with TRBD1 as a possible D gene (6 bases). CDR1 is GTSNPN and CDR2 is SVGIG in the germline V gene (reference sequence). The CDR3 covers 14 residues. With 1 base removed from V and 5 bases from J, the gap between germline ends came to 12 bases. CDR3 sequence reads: CAWSAWGHDQPQHF. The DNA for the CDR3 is TGTGCCTGGAGTGCGTGGGGGCACGATCAGCCCCAGCATTTT.

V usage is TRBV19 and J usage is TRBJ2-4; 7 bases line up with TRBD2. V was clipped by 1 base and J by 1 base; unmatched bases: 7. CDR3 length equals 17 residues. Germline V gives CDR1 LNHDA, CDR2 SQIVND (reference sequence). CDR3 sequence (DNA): TGTGCCAGTAGTATAGGTTCTCGGGGAGGGGCCAAAAACATTCAGTACTTC. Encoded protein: CASSIGSRGGAKNIQYF.

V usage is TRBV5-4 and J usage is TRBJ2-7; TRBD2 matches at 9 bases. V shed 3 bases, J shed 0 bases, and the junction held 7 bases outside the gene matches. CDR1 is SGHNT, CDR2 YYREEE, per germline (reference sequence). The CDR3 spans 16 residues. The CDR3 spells CASSYDLAGSSYEQYF. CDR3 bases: TGTGCCAGCAGCTATGATCTAGCGGGGAGCTCCTACGAGCAGTACTTC.

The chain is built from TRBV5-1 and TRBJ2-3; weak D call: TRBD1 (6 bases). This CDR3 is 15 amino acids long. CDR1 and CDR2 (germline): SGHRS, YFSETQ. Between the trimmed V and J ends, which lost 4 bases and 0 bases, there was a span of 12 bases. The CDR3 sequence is CASSTQQGSTDTQYF. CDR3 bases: TGCGCCAGCAGCACCCAACAGGGTAGCACAGATACGCAGTATTTT.

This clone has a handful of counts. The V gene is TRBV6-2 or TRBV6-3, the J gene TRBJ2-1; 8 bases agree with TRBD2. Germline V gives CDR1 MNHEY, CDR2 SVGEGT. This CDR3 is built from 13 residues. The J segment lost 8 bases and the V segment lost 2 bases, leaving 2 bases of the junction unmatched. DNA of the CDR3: TGTGCCAGCAGTTACCGGGGGGGGGATGAGCAGTTCTTC. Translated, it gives CASSYRGGDEQFF.

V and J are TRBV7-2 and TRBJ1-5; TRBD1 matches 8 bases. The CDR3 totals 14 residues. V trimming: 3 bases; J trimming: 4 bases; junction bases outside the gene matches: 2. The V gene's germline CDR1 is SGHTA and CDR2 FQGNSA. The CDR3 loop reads CASSFRQGNQPQHF. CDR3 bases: TGTGCCAGCAGCTTTAGACAGGGGAATCAGCCCCAGCATTTT.

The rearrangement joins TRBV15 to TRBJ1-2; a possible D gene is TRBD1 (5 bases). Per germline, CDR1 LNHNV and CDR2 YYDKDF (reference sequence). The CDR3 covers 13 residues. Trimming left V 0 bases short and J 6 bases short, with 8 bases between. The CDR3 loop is CATSRDLTDGYTF. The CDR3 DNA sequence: TGTGCCACCAGCAGAGACTTGACAGATGGCTACACCTTC.

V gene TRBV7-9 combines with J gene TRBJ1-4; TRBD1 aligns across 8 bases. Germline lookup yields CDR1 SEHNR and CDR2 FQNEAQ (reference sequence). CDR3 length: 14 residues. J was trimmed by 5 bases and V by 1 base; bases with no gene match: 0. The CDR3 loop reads CASSLGTGNEKLFF. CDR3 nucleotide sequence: TGTGCCAGCAGCTTAGGGACAGGGAATGAAAAACTGTTTTTT. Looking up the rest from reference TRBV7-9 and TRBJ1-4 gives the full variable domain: DTGVSQNPRHKITKRGQNVTFRCDPISEHNRLYWYRQTLGQGPEFLTYFQNEAQLEKSRLLSDRFSAERPKGSFSTLEIQRTEQGDSAMYLCASSLGTGNEKLFFGSGTQLSVL.

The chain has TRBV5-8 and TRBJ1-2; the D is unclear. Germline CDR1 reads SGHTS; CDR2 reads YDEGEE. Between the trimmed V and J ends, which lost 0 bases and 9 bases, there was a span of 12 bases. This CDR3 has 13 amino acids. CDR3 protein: CASSLAFRSSYTF. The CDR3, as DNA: TGTGCCAGCAGCTTGGCGTTCAGGTCTAGCTACACCTTC. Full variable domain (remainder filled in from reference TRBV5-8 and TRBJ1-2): EAGVTQSPTHLIKTRGQQATLRCSPISGHTSVYWYQQALGLGLQFLLWYDEGEERNRGNFPPRFSGRQFPNYSSELNVNALELEDSALYLCASSLAFRSSYTFGSGTRLTVV.

The CDR3 is CASSLGGRDTQYF. CDR3 nucleotide sequence: TGTGCCAGCAGTTTAGGAGGGAGAGATACGCAGTATTTT. This chain connects TRBV12-3 or TRBV12-4 to TRBJ2-3; D is perhaps TRBD2 (5 bases). The V gene lost 1 base and the J gene lost 5 bases, with 7 bases spanning the gap. The CDR3 is made up of 13 amino acids.

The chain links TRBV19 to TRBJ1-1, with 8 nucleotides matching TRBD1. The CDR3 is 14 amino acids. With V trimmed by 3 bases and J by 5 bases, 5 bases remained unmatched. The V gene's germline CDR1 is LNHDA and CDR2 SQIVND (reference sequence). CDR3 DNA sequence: TGTGCCAGTAGTATCCCCCACAGGGGGACTGAAGCTTTCTTT. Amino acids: CASSIPHRGTEAFF. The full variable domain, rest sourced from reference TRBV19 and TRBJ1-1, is DGGITQSPKYLFRKEGQNVTLSCEQNLNHDAMYWYRQDPGQGLRLIYYSQIVNDFQKGDIAEGYSVSREKKESFPLTVTSAQKNPTAFYLCASSIPHRGTEAFFGQGTRLTVV.

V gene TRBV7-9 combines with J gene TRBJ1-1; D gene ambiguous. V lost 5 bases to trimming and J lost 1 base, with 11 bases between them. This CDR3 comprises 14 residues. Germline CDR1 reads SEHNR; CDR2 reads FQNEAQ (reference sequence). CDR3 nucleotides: TGTGCCAGCAGCCGAACCCCAGAGAACACTGAAGCTTTCTTT. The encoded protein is CASSRTPENTEAFF.

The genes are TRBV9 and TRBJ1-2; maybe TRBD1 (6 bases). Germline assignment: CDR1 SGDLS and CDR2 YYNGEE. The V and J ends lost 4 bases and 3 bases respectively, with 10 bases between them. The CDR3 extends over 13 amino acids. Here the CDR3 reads CASSIRQDYGYTF. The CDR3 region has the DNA TGTGCCAGCAGCATTAGACAGGACTATGGCTACACCTTC.

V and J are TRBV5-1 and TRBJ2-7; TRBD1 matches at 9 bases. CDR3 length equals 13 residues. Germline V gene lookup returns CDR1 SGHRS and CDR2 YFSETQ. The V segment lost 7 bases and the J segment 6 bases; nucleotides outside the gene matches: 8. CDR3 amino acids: CASGKQGAGEQYF. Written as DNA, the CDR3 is TGCGCCAGCGGTAAACAGGGGGCGGGCGAGCAGTACTTC.

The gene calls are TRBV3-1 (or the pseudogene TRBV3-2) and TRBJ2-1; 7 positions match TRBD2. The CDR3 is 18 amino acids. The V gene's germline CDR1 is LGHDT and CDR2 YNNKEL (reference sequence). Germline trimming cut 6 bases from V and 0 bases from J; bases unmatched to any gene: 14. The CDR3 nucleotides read TGTGCCAGCAGTTCCAATGGGGGGGGTACGAGCTCCTACAATGAGCAGTTCTTC. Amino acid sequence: CASSSNGGGTSSYNEQFF.

CDR3: CASGFFGGQDGYTF. For the CDR3, the DNA is TGTGCTAGTGGTTTTTTCGGGGGGCAGGATGGCTACACCTTC. The J gene is TRBJ1-2, the V gene TRBV12-5; D may be TRBD1 (6 bases). Trimming shortened V by 3 bases and J by 6 bases, and 14 bases separated the two germline ends. The CDR3 contains 14 residues. Germline V gene data show CDR1 as LGHNT and CDR2 as FRNRAP.

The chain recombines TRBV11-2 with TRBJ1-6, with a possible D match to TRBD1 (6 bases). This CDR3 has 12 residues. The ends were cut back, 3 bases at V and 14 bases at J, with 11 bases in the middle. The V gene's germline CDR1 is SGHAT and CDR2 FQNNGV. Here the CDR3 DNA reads TGTGCCAGCAGCTTCACAGGGTCGGCCCTCCACTTT. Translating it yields CASSFTGSALHF.

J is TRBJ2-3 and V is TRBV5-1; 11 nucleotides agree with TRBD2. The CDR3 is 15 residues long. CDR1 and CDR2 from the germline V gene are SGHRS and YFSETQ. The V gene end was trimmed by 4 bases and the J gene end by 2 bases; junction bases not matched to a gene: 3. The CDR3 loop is CASSVAGGNTDTQYF. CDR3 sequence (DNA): TGCGCCAGCAGCGTAGCGGGGGGGAACACAGATACGCAGTATTTT. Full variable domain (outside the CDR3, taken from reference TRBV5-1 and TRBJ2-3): KAGVTQTPRYLIKTRGQQVTLSCSPISGHRSVSWYQQTPGQGLQFLFEYFSETQRNKGNFPGRFSGRQFSNSRSEMNVSTLELGDSALYLCASSVAGGNTDTQYFGPGTRLTVL.

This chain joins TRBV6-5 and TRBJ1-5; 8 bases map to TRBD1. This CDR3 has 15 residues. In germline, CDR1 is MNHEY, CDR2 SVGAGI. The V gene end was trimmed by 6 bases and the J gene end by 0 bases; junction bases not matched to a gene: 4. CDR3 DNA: TGTGCCAGCAGAAAGGACAGGGATAGCAATCAGCCCCAGCATTTT. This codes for CASRKDRDSNQPQHF.

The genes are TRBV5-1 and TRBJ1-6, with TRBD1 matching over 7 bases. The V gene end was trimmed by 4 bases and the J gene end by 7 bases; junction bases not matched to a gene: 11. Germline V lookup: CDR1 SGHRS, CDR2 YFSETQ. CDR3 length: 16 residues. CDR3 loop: CASSPGRQGRNSPLHF. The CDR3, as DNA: TGCGCCAGCAGCCCGGGGCGACAGGGCCGAAATTCACCCCTCCACTTT.

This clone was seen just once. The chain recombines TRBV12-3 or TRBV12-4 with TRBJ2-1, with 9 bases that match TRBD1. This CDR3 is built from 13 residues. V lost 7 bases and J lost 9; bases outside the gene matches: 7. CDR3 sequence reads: CASNNRGLIEQFF. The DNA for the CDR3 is TGTGCCAGCAACAACAGGGGGCTGATTGAGCAGTTCTTC.

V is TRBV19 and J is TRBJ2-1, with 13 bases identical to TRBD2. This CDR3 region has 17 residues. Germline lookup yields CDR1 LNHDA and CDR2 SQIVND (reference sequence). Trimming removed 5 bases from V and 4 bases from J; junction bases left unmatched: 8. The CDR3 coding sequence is TGTGCCAGTAGTTATACTAGCGGGGGGGGTCATTACAATGAGCAGTTCTTC. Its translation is CASSYTSGGGHYNEQFF.